The following is a T cell receptor (beta chain) sequence with its context. V was pared by 4 bases and J by 3 bases, with 4 bases between. The CDR3 has 11 amino acids. Germline CDR1 is LNHDA and CDR2 is SQIVND (reference sequence). These data are taken from a study of blood T cell repertoires in COVID-19. Looking at the study overall: The cDNA or gDNA used as material had been derived from T cells, B-cell-depleted T cells, or PBMCs.

Methods used by the authors: The authors estimated nucleated cell counts from reference gene primer amplification. TCRdb keeps only in-frame clones here, not all; method: immunoSEQ multiplex PCR. V, J and clone size reflect that table, while D and trimming were determined from the DNA. The sample records approximately 450,000 clones, roughly nine tenths being singletons. Participant ages covered 18 to 89 years across 24 US areas. The chain uses TRBV19 and TRBJ2-7, with D hard to call. This receptor was obtained from a man aged 25 to 40 who had recovered from COVID-19. Sequencing was done on a sample of PBMCs or T cells enriched from blood (not recorded which). CDR3 coding DNA: TGTGCCAGTAGTAATTACTACGAGCAGTACTTC. Its translation is CASSNYYEQYF.